The 19 T cell receptor beta chains below were found in one sample sequenced in a study of radiotherapy plus CTLA-4 blockade in lung cancer. Generated by immunoSEQ multiplex PCR, the TCRdb table keeps only in-frame clones and is missing some. Of 85,000 to 100,000 clones listed, about three quarters were seen once; the top ten hold about 14%. Sequences were derived from peripheral blood, sampled from a patient treated with radiotherapy plus ipilimumab. These receptors were taken from a human donor with non-small cell lung cancer that progressed on radiotherapy plus ipilimumab.

CDR3 amino acids: CASASSYNSPLHF. DNA of the CDR3: TGTGCCAGCGCGAGCTCCTATAATTCACCCCTCCACTTT. The rearrangement uses TRBV19 and TRBJ1-6; no clear D. V lost 9 bases and J 0 bases, leaving 6 bases between the germline ends. This CDR3 spans 13 amino acids. In germline, CDR1 is LNHDA, CDR2 SQIVND (reference sequence).

This clone was counted once. The genes are TRBV28 and TRBJ1-2; possibly TRBD1 for D (5 bases). The CDR3 runs to 17 residues. The germline V gene has CDR1 MDHEN and CDR2 SYDVKM. Between the trimmed V and J ends, which lost 4 bases and 0 bases, there was a span of 18 bases. The CDR3 here is CASSSRGTGFTNYGYTF. CDR3 bases: TGTGCCAGCAGTTCTCGGGGCACAGGTTTCACTAACTATGGCTACACCTTC.

This chain joins TRBV6-1 and TRBJ2-7; a possible D gene is TRBD1 (6 bases). The CDR3 is made up of 15 amino acids. CDR1 is MNHNS and CDR2 is SASEGT in the germline V gene. The germline V and J ends were trimmed by 1 base and 2 bases, with 12 bases remaining between them. CDR3 amino acids: CASSEGGAGAYEQYF. CDR3 bases: TGTGCCAGCAGTGAAGGAGGCGCAGGGGCCTACGAGCAGTACTTC.

The rearrangement joins TRBV7-3 to TRBJ2-3, with D tentatively TRBD1 or TRBD2 (6 bases each). V was pared by 5 bases and J by 4 bases, with 16 bases between. The CDR3 sequence is 15 residues long. Germline V lookup: CDR1 SGHTA, CDR2 FQGTGA. CDR3 in DNA: TGTGCCAGCAGCCCGAAGGGGGGAAGGGCAGATACGCAGTATTTT. Its protein is CASSPKGGRADTQYF. Filled out from reference TRBV7-3 and TRBJ2-3, the complete variable domain reads GAGVSQTPSNKVTEKGKYVELRCDPISGHTALYWYRQSLGQGPEFLIYFQGTGAADDSGLPNDRFFAVRPEGSVSTLKIQRTERGDSAVYLCASSPKGGRADTQYFGPGTRLTVL.

The chain uses TRBV30 and TRBJ1-5; D is perhaps TRBD1 (6 bases). Germline CDR1 and CDR2: GTSNPN and SVGIG (reference sequence). The V end was cut by 0 bases, the J end by 5 bases, with 8 bases between. The length of the CDR3 is 13 residues. CDR3 DNA: TGTGCCTGGAGTGTAACAGGGCATCAGCCCCAGCATTTT. Translated: CAWSVTGHQPQHF.

The chain carries TRBV7-6 and TRBJ1-4; 8 positions match TRBD1. Germline values: CDR1 SGHVS, CDR2 FNYEAQ. There are 13 residues in the CDR3. With 11 bases clipped from V and 8 bases from J, the junction kept 10 bases outside the gene matches. The CDR3 sequence is CAAVAGGAEKLFF. The DNA of the CDR3 is TGTGCCGCGGTGGCAGGGGGCGCGGAAAAACTGTTTTTT.

CDR3 loop: CASSLPTSGRNNEQFF. For the CDR3, the DNA is TGTGCCAGCAGCTTACCAACTAGCGGGAGGAACAATGAGCAGTTCTTC. V gene TRBV7-9 combines with J gene TRBJ2-1, with TRBD2 matching over 12 bases. CDR3 length: 16 amino acids. Germline V gives CDR1 SEHNR, CDR2 FQNEAQ (reference sequence). The V gene end was trimmed by 2 bases and the J gene end by 5 bases; junction bases not matched to a gene: 4.

The chain is built from TRBV28 and TRBJ1-5; 9 bases line up with TRBD1. The germline gives CDR1 MDHEN, CDR2 SYDVKM. This CDR3 contains 16 residues. J lost 0 bases, V lost 7 bases, and 7 bases had no gene match. The CDR3 coding sequence is TGTGCCAGCAATACAGGGGGCCAATATAGCAATCAGCCCCAGCATTTT. It yields the protein CASNTGGQYSNQPQHF.

The rearrangement joins TRBV28 to TRBJ2-7; D gene unclear. Per the germline V gene, CDR1 is MDHEN and CDR2 is SYDVKM. CDR3 length: 16 amino acids. Between the trimmed V and J ends, which lost 2 bases and 3 bases, there was a span of 17 bases. CDR3 nucleotides: TGTGCCAGCAGTTTAGCGGACGCTATGGCCCTCTACGAGCAGTACTTC. It translates to CASSLADAMALYEQYF.

This rearrangement joins TRBV6-1 to TRBJ1-2; no clear D. Germline V gene sequence: CDR1 MNHNS, CDR2 SASEGT. The V gene lost 8 bases and the J gene lost 3 bases, with 13 bases spanning the gap. CDR3 length: 13 amino acids. The chain's CDR3 is CASDGLTYYGYTF. The CDR3 coding sequence is TGTGCCAGCGACGGACTGACTTACTATGGCTACACCTTC.

The gene calls are TRBV4-3 and TRBJ2-7, with TRBD1 as a possible D gene (6 bases). CDR3 size: 16 residues. CDR1 and CDR2 (germline): LGHNA, YSLEER. The V gene lost 4 bases and the J gene lost 1 base, with 17 bases spanning the gap. CDR3 in amino acids: CASSRGTGTTSYEQYF. CDR3 nucleotide sequence: TGCGCCAGCAGCCGAGGAACCGGGACAACTTCCTACGAGCAGTACTTC.

The chain has TRBV6-6 and TRBJ1-2, with a weak D call TRBD1 (6 bases). The CDR3 is 15 amino acids. Trimming took off 5 bases at V and 4 bases at J, with 17 bases between the two ends. Germline V gene sequence: CDR1 MNHNY, CDR2 SVGAGI (reference sequence). The CDR3 protein is CASSHTGISGYGYTF. The DNA of the CDR3 is TGTGCCAGCAGTCATACAGGGATTTCCGGCTATGGCTACACCTTC.

Comment on this clone: Mismatch with germline at one junction end may stem from a read error. V is TRBV7-8 and J is TRBJ1-1, with unresolved D. The CDR3 is 16 residues long. The germline V gene encodes CDR1 SGHVS and CDR2 FQNEAQ. CDR3 bases: TGTGCCAGCAGGTTAGGTGGGGAGTGGGTGAACACTGAAGCTTTCTTT. It is translated as CASRLGGEWVNTEAFF.

The rearrangement joins TRBV9 to TRBJ2-3, with unresolved D. The length of the CDR3 is 13 residues. V gave up 4 bases and J gave up 6 bases, with 12 bases separating them. Germline-derived CDR1 and CDR2 are SGDLS and YYNGEE. The CDR3 here is CASSPETGDTQYF. The CDR3 nucleotides read TGTGCCAGCAGCCCCGAAACCGGGGATACGCAGTATTTT. The whole variable domain, filled in from reference TRBV9 and TRBJ2-3, reads DSGVTQTPKHLITATGQRVTLRCSPRSGDLSVYWYQQSLDQGLQFLIQYYNGEERAKGNILERFSAQQFPDLHSELNLSSLELGDSALYFCASSPETGDTQYFGPGTRLTVL.

V usage is TRBV2 and J usage is TRBJ2-5; D not certain. Trimming stripped 8 bases from V and 3 bases from J, with 7 bases between. Germline lookup yields CDR1 SNHLY and CDR2 FYNNEI. The CDR3 spans 11 residues. In DNA, the CDR3 is TGTGCCAGCGGAATGGAAGAGACCCAGTACTTC. Its protein product is CASGMEETQYF.

The V call is TRBV28, the J call TRBJ1-2; D gene uncertain. The CDR3 spans 12 residues. Per germline, CDR1 MDHEN and CDR2 SYDVKM. V was trimmed by 7 bases and J by 7 bases, leaving 13 bases between them. The CDR3 DNA reads as TGTGCCAGCAACAGCCCGCCCGGTGGCTACACCTTC. Translation: CASNSPPGGYTF.

V and J are TRBV19 and TRBJ1-3; D ambiguous. The CDR3 sequence is 16 residues long. Deletions cut 5 bases from V and 0 bases from J, with 14 bases between. Germline V lookup: CDR1 LNHDA, CDR2 SQIVND (reference sequence). The CDR3 bases are TGTGCCAGTAGTTATCTTCAGACAAGCTCTGGAAACACCATATATTTT. Translation gives CASSYLQTSSGNTIYF.

A single count supports this clone. V is TRBV4-2 and J is TRBJ2-5, with 12 bases fitting TRBD2. CDR1 is LGHNA and CDR2 is YNFKEQ in the germline V gene. The J segment lost 4 bases and the V segment lost 1 base, leaving 4 bases of the junction unmatched. The CDR3 totals 16 residues. The CDR3 here is CASSQGASGGVETQYF. CDR3 coding DNA: TGTGCCAGCAGCCAAGGGGCTAGCGGGGGGGTAGAGACCCAGTACTTC.

The rearrangement joins TRBV11-3 to TRBJ2-2, with D perhaps TRBD1 (5 bases). CDR1 and CDR2 (germline): SGHNT, YENEEA. V was shortened by 2 bases and J by 6 bases, with 7 bases between the two germline ends. The CDR3 consists of 13 residues. CDR3 DNA sequence: TGTGCCAGCAGCTTATCAGGGTCCGGGGAGCTGTTTTTT. It specifies CASSLSGSGELFF.